Listed below are T cell receptor beta chains from one sample, sequenced in a study of shared clonotypes between healthy human individuals. The assay was immunoSEQ multiplex PCR, and TCRdb's table has in-frame clones only and misses some. Among some 650,000 clones listed, around 97% were seen once. The sequencing input was naive CD4+ T cells sorted from blood. The receptors were gathered from a woman under 40 in good health. Each CDR3 is given without its conserved first and last residue. The order of the fields is clone size, J gene, D gene, V gene, CDR3 protein. The D gene is left open where the match is weak. A row's size may be missing; if present it is once, few, many or a size class.

NA,NA,TRBD2,TRBV6-6,ASSGLAESSYEQY
NA,TRBJ1-2,NA,TRBV5-4,ASSWGGGGPNYGYT
NA,TRBJ2-5,TRBD2,TRBV9,ASSVVAGEQTQY
NA,TRBJ2-5,TRBD2,TRBV19,ASSPLAGGPQETQY
NA,TRBJ2-1,NA,TRBV7-9,ASSPHFSPSNEQF
NA,TRBJ2-7,TRBD2,TRBV4-1,ASSQERVAGAYEQY
NA,TRBJ1-1,NA,TRBV7-9,ASSPTAGTDTEAF
NA,TRBJ1-4,NA,TRBV5-1,ASSFRGRSEKLF
NA,TRBJ1-4,TRBD1,TRBV13,ASSKGQEGLWEKLF
NA,TRBJ2-3,NA,TRBV6-5,ASIQPRLDTQY
once,TRBJ2-7,TRBD2,TRBV28,ASSSPGTSVYEQY
once,TRBJ2-1,NA,TRBV6-1,ASTRRGERFNEQF
NA,TRBJ2-7,NA,TRBV5-1,ASSRDTPWEQY
NA,TRBJ1-1,TRBD1,TRBV30,AWSPGQGVAF
once,TRBJ2-6,TRBD1,TRBV18,ASCGAGGTGANVLT
NA,TRBJ1-3,TRBD1,TRBV18,ASSPGQGGTGNTIY
NA,TRBJ2-7,TRBD2,TRBV5-1,ASSLSAGGPGNTYEQY
NA,TRBJ2-7,TRBD2,TRBV18,ASSPGGPSYEQY
NA,TRBJ1-2,NA,TRBV2,ASSDDGWGLGT
NA,TRBJ1-1,NA,TRBV5-5,ASSLPMNTEAF
NA,TRBJ1-1,NA,TRBV7-9,ASSLGHPDTEAF
NA,TRBJ2-1,TRBD2,TRBV19,ASSKRPSGRIDEQF
once,TRBJ2-7,TRBD2,TRBV4-1,ASSQPTSGSSYEQY
NA,TRBJ2-1,TRBD1,TRBV19,ASSIDPRSGTGEF
NA,TRBJ1-1,NA,TRBV19,ASSFGRKGDTEAF
NA,TRBJ1-5,NA,TRBV7-8,ASSLAQAGGNQPQH
NA,TRBJ2-7,TRBD2,TRBV4-1,ASSQSVLAGNYEQY
NA,TRBJ1-2,NA,TRBV7-9,ASSRDGNYGYT
NA,TRBJ1-5,NA,TRBV6-5,ASTRGGNQPQH
few,TRBJ1-1,NA,TRBV29-1,SVPDSWNTEAF
NA,TRBJ2-3,NA,TRBV5-1,ASSLEGLGPLSTDTQY
NA,TRBJ2-2,TRBD1,TRBV7-8,ASSLASGTDITGELF
NA,TRBJ1-2,NA,TRBV19,ASRGGDGYT
NA,TRBJ2-3,NA,TRBV19,ASSWQRGGSDTQY
NA,TRBJ1-2,TRBD1,TRBV29-1,SVGTGTYGYT
NA,TRBJ2-2,NA,TRBV4-2,ASSHPSAKYTGELF
once,TRBJ2-2,NA,TRBV28,ASSLGHISNTGELF